This is a list of T cell receptor beta chains from one sample in a study of long-term antiretroviral therapy in people with HIV. Repertoires were generated with immunoSEQ multiplex PCR, while TCRdb's copy carries only in-frame clones and drops some. Of roughly 28,000 clones in the sample, roughly 96% were seen once. Sequencing was performed on unsorted PBMCs, taken 6 to 6.5 years after starting antiretroviral therapy. These receptor sequences come from a man aged 25 to 40 with HIV. CDR3s include the opening cysteine and the closing phenylalanine or tryptophan. The D gene is left open where the match is weak. Rows give clone size only sometimes, using once, few, many, or a class for an expanded clone.

TRBJ1-4	.	TRBV6-5	.	CASSSAATNEKLFF	TGTGCCAGCAGTTCGGCTGCAACTAATGAAAAACTGTTTTTT
TRBJ2-2	.	TRBV5-6	.	CASSLGDRFTGELFF	TGTGCCAGCAGCTTGGGCGACAGATTCACCGGGGAGCTGTTTTTT
TRBJ2-5	.	TRBV18	.	CASSPPGRTRQTQYF	TGTGCCAGCTCACCACCGGGCCGTACGCGGCAGACCCAGTACTTC
TRBJ1-2	.	TRBV15	.	CATSREQEPNYGYTF	TGTGCCACCAGCAGAGAACAGGAGCCTAACTATGGCTACACCTTC
TRBJ2-1	.	TRBV5-6	.	CASSLNYNEQFF	TGTGCCAGCAGCCTAAACTACAATGAGCAGTTCTTC
TRBJ1-1	TRBD1	TRBV5-4	.	CASRKPGQGGTEAFF	TGTGCCAGCAGAAAGCCGGGACAGGGGGGGACTGAAGCTTTCTTT
TRBJ2-7	.	TRBV29-1	.	CSTRTAGGEQYF	TGCAGCACCCGGACAGCCGGGGGCGAGCAGTACTTC
TRBJ2-7	.	TRBV4-3	.	CASSQSSGTYSYEQYF	TGCGCCAGCAGCCAGTCTTCCGGGACATACTCCTACGAGCAGTACTTC
TRBJ2-3	.	TRBV5-6	.	CASSFGRTSTDTQYF	TGTGCCAGCAGCTTTGGACGGACTAGCACAGATACGCAGTATTTT
TRBJ2-3	.	TRBV5-1	.	CASSLTGPPDTQYF	TGCGCCAGCAGCTTGACTGGGCCCCCAGATACGCAGTATTTT
TRBJ2-1	.	TRBV15	few	CATSRGRIGPYVEYEQFF	TGTGCCACCAGCAGAGGTCGGATCGGGCCGTACGTCGAGTACGAGCAGTTCTTC
TRBJ2-2	.	TRBV6-1	once	CASSARTGNTGELFF	TGTGCCAGCAGTGCCCGGACCGGCAACACCGGGGAGCTGTTTTTT
TRBJ2-3	TRBD2	TRBV19	.	CASSRGLADTQYF	TGTGCCAGTAGTAGAGGACTAGCTGATACGCAGTATTTT
TRBJ2-7	TRBD1	TRBV7-6	.	CASSITEGAGYEQYF	TGTGCCAGCAGCATCACAGAGGGGGCAGGCTACGAGCAGTACTTC
TRBJ1-3	.	TRBV30	.	CAWSRGTDTIYF	TGTGCCTGGAGTCGGGGGACTGACACCATATATTTT
TRBJ1-1	TRBD1	TRBV5-1	once	CASSRDRPTEAFF	TGCGCCAGCAGCCGGGACAGGCCCACTGAAGCTTTCTTT